The clone carrying this T cell receptor beta chain was recorded a few times. Its antigen is unidentified. These data come from a study of T-cell reconstitution after alpha-beta-depleted transplantation in children. A library of TCRbeta sequences, prepared with unique molecular identifiers, was generated. TCRdb re-called the PCR reads through MiXCR, storing one row per CDR3 protein. The table has more than 400,000 distinct CDR3 sequences, 9.5% to 12% seen once; the top ten hold about 15%. Study findings and constraints: The origin of alpha-beta T cells about two months after transplant was reportedly several hundred expanded graft clones.

The V end lost 0 bases, the J end lost 4 bases, and 19 bases lay between the germline ends. CDR1 and CDR2 (germline): LGHDT, YNNKEL (reference sequence). The length of the CDR3 is 17 residues. The material was PBMCs, mostly from graft donor cells, obtained 180 days after TCRalphabeta/CD19-depleted stem cell transplant. The rearrangement joins TRBV3-1 to TRBJ2-7, with unresolved D. This TCR derives from a female patient aged 2 to 10 who had a stem cell transplant for aplastic anemia, so the T cells may come from the graft donor. The CDR3 spells CASSQESSGQSKYEQYV. For the CDR3, the DNA is TGTGCCAGCAGCCAAGAGTCAAGTGGTCAGTCTAAGTACGAGCAGTACGTC.